The TCR beta chain under discussion was sequenced for a study of control samples from healthy donors and cancer patients. Trimming shortened V by 10 bases and J by 1 base, and 8 bases separated the two germline ends. The CDR3 covers 12 residues. From germline, CDR1 is LNHDA and CDR2 SQIVND (reference sequence). Here immunoSEQ multiplex PCR was the method, and the copy in TCRdb shows in-frame clones only, minus some. This table has roughly 100,000 clones, 92% appearing once. J is TRBJ2-1 and V is TRBV19; D unresolved. The source material was blood. The sequence came from a human donor in good health. The donor label of this sample is uncertain. This chain's CDR3 is CATRVSYNEQFF. The CDR3 nucleotides are TGTGCCACTAGGGTTTCCTACAATGAGCAGTTCTTC.